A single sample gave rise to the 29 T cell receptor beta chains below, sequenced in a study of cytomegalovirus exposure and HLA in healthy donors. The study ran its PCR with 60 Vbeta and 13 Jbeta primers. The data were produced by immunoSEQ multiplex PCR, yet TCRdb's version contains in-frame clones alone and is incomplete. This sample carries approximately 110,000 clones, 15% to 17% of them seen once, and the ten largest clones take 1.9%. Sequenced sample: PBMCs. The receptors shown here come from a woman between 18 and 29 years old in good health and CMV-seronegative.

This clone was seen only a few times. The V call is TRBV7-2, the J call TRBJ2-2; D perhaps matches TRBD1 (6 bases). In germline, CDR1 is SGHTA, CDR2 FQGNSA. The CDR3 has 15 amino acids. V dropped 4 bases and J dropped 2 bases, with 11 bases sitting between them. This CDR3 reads CASSSYRANTGELFF. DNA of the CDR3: TGTGCCAGCAGCTCCTACAGGGCCAACACCGGGGAGCTGTTTTTT.

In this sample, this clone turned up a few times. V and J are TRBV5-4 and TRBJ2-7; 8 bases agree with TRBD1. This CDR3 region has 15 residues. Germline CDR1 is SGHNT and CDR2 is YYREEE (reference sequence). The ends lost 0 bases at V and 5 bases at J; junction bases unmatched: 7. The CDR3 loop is CASSLAGGQGNEQYF. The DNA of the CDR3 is TGTGCCAGCAGCTTGGCCGGAGGACAGGGTAACGAGCAGTACTTC. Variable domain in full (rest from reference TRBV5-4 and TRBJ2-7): ETGVTQSPTHLIKTRGQQVTLRCSSQSGHNTVSWYQQALGQGPQFIFQYYREEENGRGNFPPRFSGLQFPNYSSELNVNALELDDSALYLCASSLAGGQGNEQYFGPGTRLTVT.

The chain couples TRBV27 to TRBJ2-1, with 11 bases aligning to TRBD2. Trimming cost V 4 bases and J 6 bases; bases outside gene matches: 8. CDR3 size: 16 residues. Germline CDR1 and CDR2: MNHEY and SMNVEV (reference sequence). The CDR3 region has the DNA TGTGCCAGCAGTTGGGCACTAGCGGGAGCTCTCAATGAGCAGTTCTTC. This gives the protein CASSWALAGALNEQFF.

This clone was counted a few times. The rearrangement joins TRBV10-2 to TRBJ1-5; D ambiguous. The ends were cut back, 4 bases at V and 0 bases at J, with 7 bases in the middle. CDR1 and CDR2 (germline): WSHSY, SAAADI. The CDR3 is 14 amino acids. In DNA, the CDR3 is TGCGCCAGCAGTGTGGCGGCTAGCAATCAGCCCCAGCATTTT. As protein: CASSVAASNQPQHF.

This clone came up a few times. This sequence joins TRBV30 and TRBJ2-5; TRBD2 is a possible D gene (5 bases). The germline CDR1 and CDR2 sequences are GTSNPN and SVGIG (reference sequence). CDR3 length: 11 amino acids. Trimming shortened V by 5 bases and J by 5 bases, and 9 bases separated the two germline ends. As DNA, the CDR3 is TGTGCCTGGGCGGGTCTGGAGACCCAGTACTTC. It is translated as CAWAGLETQYF.

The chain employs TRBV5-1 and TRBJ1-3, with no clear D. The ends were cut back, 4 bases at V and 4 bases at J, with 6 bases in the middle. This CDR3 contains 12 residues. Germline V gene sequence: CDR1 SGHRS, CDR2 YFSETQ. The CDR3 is CASSEYGNTIYF. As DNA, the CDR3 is TGCGCCAGCAGCGAGTACGGAAACACCATATATTTT.

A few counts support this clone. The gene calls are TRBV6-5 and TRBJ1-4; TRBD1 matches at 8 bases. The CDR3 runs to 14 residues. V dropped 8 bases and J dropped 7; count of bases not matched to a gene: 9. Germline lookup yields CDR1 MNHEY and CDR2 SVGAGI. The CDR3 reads CASRTGLQGEKLFF. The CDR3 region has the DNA TGTGCCAGCCGGACAGGGCTTCAAGGTGAAAAACTGTTTTTT.

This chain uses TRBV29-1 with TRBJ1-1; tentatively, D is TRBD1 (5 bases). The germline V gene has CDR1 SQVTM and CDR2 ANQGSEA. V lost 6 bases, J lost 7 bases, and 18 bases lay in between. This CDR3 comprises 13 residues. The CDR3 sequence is CSVQVGGGGEAFF. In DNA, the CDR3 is TGCAGCGTCCAGGTGGGGGGTGGAGGTGAAGCTTTCTTT.

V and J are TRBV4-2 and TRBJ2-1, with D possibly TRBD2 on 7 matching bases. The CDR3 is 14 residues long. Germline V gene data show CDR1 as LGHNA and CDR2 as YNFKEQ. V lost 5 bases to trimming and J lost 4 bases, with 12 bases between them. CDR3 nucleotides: TGTGCCAGCAGCGAAAGGGGGGGATACAATGAGCAGTTCTTC. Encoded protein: CASSERGGYNEQFF.

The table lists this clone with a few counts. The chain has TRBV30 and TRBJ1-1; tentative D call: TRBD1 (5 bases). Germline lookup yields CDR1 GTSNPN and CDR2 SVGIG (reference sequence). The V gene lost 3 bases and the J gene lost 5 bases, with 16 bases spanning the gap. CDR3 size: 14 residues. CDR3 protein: CAWSGTVSRTEAFF. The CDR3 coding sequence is TGTGCCTGGAGCGGGACTGTCTCGAGGACTGAAGCTTTCTTT.

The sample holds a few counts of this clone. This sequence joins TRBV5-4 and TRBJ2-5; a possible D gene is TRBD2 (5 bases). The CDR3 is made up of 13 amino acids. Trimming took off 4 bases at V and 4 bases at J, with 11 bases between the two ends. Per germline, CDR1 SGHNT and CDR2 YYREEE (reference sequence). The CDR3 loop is CASSNGIPETQYF. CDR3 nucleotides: TGTGCCAGCAGCAACGGGATACCAGAGACCCAGTACTTC.

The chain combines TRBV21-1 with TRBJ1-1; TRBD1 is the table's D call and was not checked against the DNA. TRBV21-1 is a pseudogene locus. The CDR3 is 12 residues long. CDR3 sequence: CARDRRHTEAFF. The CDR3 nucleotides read TGTGCCAGGGACAGGAGGCACACTGAAGCTTTCTTT.

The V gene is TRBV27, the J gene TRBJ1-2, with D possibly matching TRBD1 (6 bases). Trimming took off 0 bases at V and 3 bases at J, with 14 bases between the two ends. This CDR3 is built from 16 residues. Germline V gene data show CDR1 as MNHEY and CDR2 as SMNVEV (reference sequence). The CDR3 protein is CASSLSMAGADYGYTF. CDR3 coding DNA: TGTGCCAGCAGTTTATCGATGGCAGGGGCCGACTATGGCTACACCTTC.

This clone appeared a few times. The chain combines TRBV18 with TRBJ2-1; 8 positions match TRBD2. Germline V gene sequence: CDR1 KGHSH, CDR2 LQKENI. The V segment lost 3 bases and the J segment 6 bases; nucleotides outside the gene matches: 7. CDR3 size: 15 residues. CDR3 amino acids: CASSPEGLGLNEQFF. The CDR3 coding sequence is TGTGCCAGCTCACCGGAGGGACTAGGGCTCAATGAGCAGTTCTTC.

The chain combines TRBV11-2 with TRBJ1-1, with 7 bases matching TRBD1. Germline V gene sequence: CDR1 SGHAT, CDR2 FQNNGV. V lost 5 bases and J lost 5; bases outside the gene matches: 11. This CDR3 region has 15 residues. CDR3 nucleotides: TGTGCCAGCAGCATAGGACAGGTGGTGGTAACTGAAGCTTTCTTT. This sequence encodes CASSIGQVVVTEAFF.

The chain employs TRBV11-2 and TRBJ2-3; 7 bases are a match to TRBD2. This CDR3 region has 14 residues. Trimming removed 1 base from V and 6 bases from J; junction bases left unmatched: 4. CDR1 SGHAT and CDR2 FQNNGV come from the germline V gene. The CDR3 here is CASSLGEGGDTQYF. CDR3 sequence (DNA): TGTGCCAGCAGCTTAGGGGAGGGTGGGGATACGCAGTATTTT.

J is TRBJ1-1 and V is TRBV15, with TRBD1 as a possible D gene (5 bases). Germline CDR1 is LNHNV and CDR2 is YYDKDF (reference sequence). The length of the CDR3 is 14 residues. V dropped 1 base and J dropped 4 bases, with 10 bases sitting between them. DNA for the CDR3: TGTGCCACCAGCAGAGTTAGGGGCGGCACTGAAGCTTTCTTT. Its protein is CATSRVRGGTEAFF.

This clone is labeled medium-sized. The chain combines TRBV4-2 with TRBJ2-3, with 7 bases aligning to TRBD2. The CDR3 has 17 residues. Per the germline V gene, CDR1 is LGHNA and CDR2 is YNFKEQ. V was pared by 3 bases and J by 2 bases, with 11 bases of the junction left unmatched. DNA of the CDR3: TGTGCCAGCAGCCATTCGGCGGGCGGGGGTCCCACAGATACGCAGTATTTT. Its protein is CASSHSAGGGPTDTQYF.

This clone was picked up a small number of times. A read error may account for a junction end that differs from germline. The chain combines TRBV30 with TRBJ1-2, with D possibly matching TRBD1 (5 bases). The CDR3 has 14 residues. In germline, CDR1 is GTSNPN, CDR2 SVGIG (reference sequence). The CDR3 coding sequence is TGTGCCTGGAGGGGAGGAAGCGGGACGACAGAACTGGCCTTC. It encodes CAWRGGSGTTELAF.

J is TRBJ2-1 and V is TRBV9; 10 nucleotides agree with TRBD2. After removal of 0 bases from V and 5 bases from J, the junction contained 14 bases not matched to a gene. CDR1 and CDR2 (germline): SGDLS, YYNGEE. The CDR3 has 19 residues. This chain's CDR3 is CASSVGGSLAGVVDNEQFF. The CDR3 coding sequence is TGTGCCAGCAGCGTAGGGGGCTCCCTAGCGGGAGTTGTTGACAATGAGCAGTTCTTC. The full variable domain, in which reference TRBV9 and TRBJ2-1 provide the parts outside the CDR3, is DSGVTQTPKHLITATGQRVTLRCSPRSGDLSVYWYQQSLDQGLQFLIQYYNGEERAKGNILERFSAQQFPDLHSELNLSSLELGDSALYFCASSVGGSLAGVVDNEQFFGPGTRLTVL.

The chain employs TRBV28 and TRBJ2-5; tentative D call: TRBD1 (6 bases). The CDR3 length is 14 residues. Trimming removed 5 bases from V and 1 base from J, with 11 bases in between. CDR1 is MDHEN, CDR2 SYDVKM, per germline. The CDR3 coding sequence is TGTGCCAGCAGTCCCCCACAGGGCCAAGAGACCCAGTACTTC. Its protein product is CASSPPQGQETQYF.

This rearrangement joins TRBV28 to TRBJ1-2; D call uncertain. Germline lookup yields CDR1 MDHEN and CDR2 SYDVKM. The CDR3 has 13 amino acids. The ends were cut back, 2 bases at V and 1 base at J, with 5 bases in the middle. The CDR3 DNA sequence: TGTGCCAGCAGTTTAGGCAATAACTATGGCTACACCTTC. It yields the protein CASSLGNNYGYTF.

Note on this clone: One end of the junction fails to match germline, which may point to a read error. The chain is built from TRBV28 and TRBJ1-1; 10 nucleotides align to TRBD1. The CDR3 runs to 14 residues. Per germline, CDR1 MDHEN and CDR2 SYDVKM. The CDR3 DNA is TGTGCCCGCAGGGGACAGGGGAGGGACACTGAAGCTTTCTTT. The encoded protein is CARRGQGRDTEAFF.

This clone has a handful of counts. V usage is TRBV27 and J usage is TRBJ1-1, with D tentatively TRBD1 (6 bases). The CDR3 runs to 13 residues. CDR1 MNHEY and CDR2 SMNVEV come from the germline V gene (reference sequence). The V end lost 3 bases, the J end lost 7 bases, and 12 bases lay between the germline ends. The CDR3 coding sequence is TGTGCCAGCAGTTTGTTTTCAGGGGATGAAGCTTTCTTT. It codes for CASSLFSGDEAFF.

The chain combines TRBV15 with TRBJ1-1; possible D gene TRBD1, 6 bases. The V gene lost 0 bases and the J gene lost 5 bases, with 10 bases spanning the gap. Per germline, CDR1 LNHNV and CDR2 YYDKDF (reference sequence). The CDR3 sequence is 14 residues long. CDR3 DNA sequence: TGTGCCACCAGCAGAGAGGACAGAAGGACTGAAGCTTTCTTT. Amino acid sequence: CATSREDRRTEAFF.

The CDR3, as DNA: TGTGCCAGCAGCCAGTTCGAGGGTCCAGATACGCAGTATTTT. Translation: CASSQFEGPDTQYF. The chain combines TRBV14 with TRBJ2-3; D may be TRBD2 (5 bases). V was pared by 3 bases and J by 4 bases, with 11 bases between. Germline loops: CDR1 SGHDN, CDR2 FVKESK. This CDR3 is built from 14 residues.

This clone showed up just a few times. The DNA for the CDR3 is TGTGCCAGCAGTACGCCCGGGGGATGGGGTAATTCACCCCTCCACTTT. It yields the protein CASSTPGGWGNSPLHF. The chain recombines TRBV27 with TRBJ1-6, with a tentative D call TRBD1 (5 bases). The ends were cut back, 5 bases at V and 6 bases at J, with 17 bases in the middle. Germline V lookup: CDR1 MNHEY, CDR2 SMNVEV (reference sequence). CDR3 size: 16 residues.

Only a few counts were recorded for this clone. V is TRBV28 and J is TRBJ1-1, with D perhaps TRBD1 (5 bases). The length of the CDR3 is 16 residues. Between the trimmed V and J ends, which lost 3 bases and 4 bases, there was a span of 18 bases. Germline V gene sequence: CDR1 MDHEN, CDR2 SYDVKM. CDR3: CASSFLWGQGITEAFF. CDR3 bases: TGTGCCAGCAGTTTCCTCTGGGGCCAAGGGATCACTGAAGCTTTCTTT.

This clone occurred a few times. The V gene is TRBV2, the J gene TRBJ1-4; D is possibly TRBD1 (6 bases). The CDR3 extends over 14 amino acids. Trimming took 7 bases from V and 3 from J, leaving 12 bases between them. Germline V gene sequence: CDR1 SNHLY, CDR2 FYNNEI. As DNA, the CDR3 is TGTGCCAGCACCCTGGACAGTTCTAATGAAAAACTGTTTTTT. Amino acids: CASTLDSSNEKLFF. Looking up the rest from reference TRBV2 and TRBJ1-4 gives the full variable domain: EPEVTQTPSHQVTQMGQEVILRCVPISNHLYFYWYRQILGQKVEFLVSFYNNEISEKSEIFDDQFSVERPDGSNFTLKIRSTKLEDSAMYFCASTLDSSNEKLFFGSGTQLSVL.